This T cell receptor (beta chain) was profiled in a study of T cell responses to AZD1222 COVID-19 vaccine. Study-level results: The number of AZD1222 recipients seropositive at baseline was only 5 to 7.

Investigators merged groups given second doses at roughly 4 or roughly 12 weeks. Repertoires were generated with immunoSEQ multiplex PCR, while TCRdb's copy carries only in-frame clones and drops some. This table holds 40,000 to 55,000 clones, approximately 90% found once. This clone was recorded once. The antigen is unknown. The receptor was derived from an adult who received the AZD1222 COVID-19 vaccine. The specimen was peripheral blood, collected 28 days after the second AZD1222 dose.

The CDR3 reads CASSLGSGRATYEQYF. CDR3 nucleotides: TGTGCCAGCAGCTTGGGTAGCGGGAGGGCCACCTACGAGCAGTACTTC. The chain combines TRBV5-4 with TRBJ2-7; 11 nucleotides align to TRBD2. Per the germline V gene, CDR1 is SGHNT and CDR2 is YYREEE (reference sequence). CDR3 size: 16 residues. Losses at the gene ends were 0 bases for V and 2 bases for J; bases not matched to a gene: 4.